Listed here are 17 T cell receptor beta chains from one sample, sequenced in a study of blood T cell repertoires in COVID-19. Libraries were prepared by immunoSEQ multiplex PCR; TCRdb keeps only in-frame clonotypes and omits some of them. The table includes 400,000 to 500,000 clones, roughly 88% detected once. The source material was PBMCs or T cells enriched from blood (not recorded which). These receptors were obtained from a woman aged 18-29 years who had been exposed to COVID-19.

This clone was seen ten or more times. The chain joins TRBV6-5 to TRBJ1-6; tentatively, D is TRBD1 (5 bases). CDR3 size: 15 residues. Germline V CDR1 and CDR2: MNHEY, SVGAGI. The V end was cut by 0 bases, the J end by 11 bases, with 14 bases between. Written as DNA, the CDR3 is TGTGCCAGCAGTTACTCTAGGGCGGGGCGGGCACCCCTCCACTTT. This encodes CASSYSRAGRAPLHF.

The chain uses TRBV7-3 and TRBJ2-1; 8 positions agree with TRBD1. This CDR3 has 14 residues. Germline V lookup: CDR1 SGHTA, CDR2 FQGTGA. Germline trimming cut 3 bases from V and 9 bases from J; bases unmatched to any gene: 7. Here the CDR3 DNA reads TGTGCCAGCAGCTTTCGGGACAGGAGTGGTGAGCAGTTCTTC. Amino acids: CASSFRDRSGEQFF.

This chain uses TRBV29-1 with TRBJ2-7, with D tentatively TRBD2 (7 bases). Germline values: CDR1 SQVTM, CDR2 ANQGSEA. CDR3 size: 13 residues. The V gene lost 3 bases and the J gene lost 3 bases, with 12 bases spanning the gap. The CDR3 protein is CSVDGGGGYEQYF. CDR3 nucleotide sequence: TGCAGCGTTGATGGGGGGGGCGGCTACGAGCAGTACTTC.

The chain is built from TRBV7-2 and TRBJ2-7; D might be TRBD1 (5 bases). The CDR3 has 14 amino acids. V lost 3 bases and J 4 bases, leaving 13 bases between the germline ends. Germline-derived CDR1 and CDR2 are SGHTA and FQGNSA. The CDR3 loop is CASSLMQGEYEQYF. DNA for the CDR3: TGTGCCAGCAGCTTGATGCAGGGTGAATACGAGCAGTACTTC.

The chain is built from TRBV4-1 and TRBJ2-5, with 12 bases identical to TRBD2. CDR1 and CDR2 (germline): MGHRA, YSYEKL. V shed 4 bases, J shed 4 bases, and the junction held 13 bases outside the gene matches. The CDR3 is 18 amino acids. Written as DNA, the CDR3 is TGCGCCAGCAGCCCACAAGCCCTAGCGGGAGGGCCTTTAGAGACCCAGTACTTC. Its translation: CASSPQALAGGPLETQYF.

This clone was recorded only once. The V gene is TRBV3-1 (or the pseudogene TRBV3-2), the J gene TRBJ1-3; no clear D gene. The CDR3 sequence is 15 residues long. V lost 2 bases, J lost 3 bases, and 11 bases lay in between. Germline V gene lookup returns CDR1 LGHDT and CDR2 YNNKEL (reference sequence). This chain's CDR3 is CASSQRGAGGNTIYF. In nucleotides, the CDR3 is TGTGCCAGCAGCCAACGGGGTGCGGGTGGAAACACCATATATTTT.

The chain recombines TRBV30 with TRBJ2-7; 8 nucleotides line up with TRBD2. V shed 4 bases and J 5 bases; nucleotides not matched to a gene: 10. The CDR3 consists of 14 residues. Germline-derived CDR1 and CDR2 are GTSNPN and SVGIG (reference sequence). The CDR3 region has the DNA TGTGCCTGGAATGGACCGGGAGGGAGTAACGAGCAGTACTTC. Amino acids: CAWNGPGGSNEQYF.

With regard to this clone: This same CDR3 is encoded by further DNA sequences in the sample. The gene calls are TRBV19 and TRBJ2-7, with 7 nucleotides matching TRBD1. This CDR3 has 14 residues. V was clipped by 3 bases and J by 1 base; unmatched bases: 3. Germline CDR1 LNHDA, CDR2 SQIVND (reference sequence). CDR3 loop: CASSIRDRSYEQYF. CDR3 sequence (DNA): TGTGCCAGTAGTATTAGGGACAGATCCTACGAGCAGTACTTC. The whole variable domain, remainder taken from reference TRBV19 and TRBJ2-7, is DGGITQSPKYLFRKEGQNVTLSCEQNLNHDAMYWYRQDPGQGLRLIYYSQIVNDFQKGDIAEGYSVSREKKESFPLTVTSAQKNPTAFYLCASSIRDRSYEQYFGPGTRLTVT.

In regard to this clone: Distinct nucleotide sequences in the sample also encode this CDR3. The V call is TRBV3-1 (or the pseudogene TRBV3-2), the J call TRBJ1-3; D is undetermined. The CDR3 sequence is 13 residues long. The V and J ends lost 0 bases and 4 bases respectively, with 4 bases between them. Germline values: CDR1 LGHDT, CDR2 YNNKEL (reference sequence). CDR3 loop: CASSQDSGNTIYF. The CDR3 DNA is TGTGCCAGCAGCCAAGATAGCGGAAACACCATATATTTT.

The rearrangement links TRBV5-4 to TRBJ2-5, with 7 positions matching TRBD2. The V gene end was trimmed by 6 bases and the J gene end by 5 bases; junction bases not matched to a gene: 7. CDR3 size: 13 residues. The germline V gene has CDR1 SGHNT and CDR2 YYREEE (reference sequence). DNA for the CDR3: TGTGCCAGCACCCACCGGGGAGGGGAGACCCAGTACTTC. Its translation is CASTHRGGETQYF.

The chain carries TRBV4-1 and TRBJ2-1, with D possibly being TRBD1 (6 bases). This CDR3 spans 16 amino acids. Germline values: CDR1 MGHRA, CDR2 YSYEKL. V was clipped by 5 bases and J by 1 base, with 15 bases between them. Written as DNA, the CDR3 is TGCGCCAGCAGCAAGGGCCCTACAGGGTCCTACAATGAGCAGTTCTTC. Translating it yields CASSKGPTGSYNEQFF.

The rearrangement joins TRBV4-3 to TRBJ1-6; D remains unclear. V was pared by 1 base and J by 8 bases, with 12 bases between. The CDR3 is made up of 15 amino acids. Germline CDR1 is LGHNA and CDR2 is YSLEER. The CDR3 nucleotides are TGCGCCAGCAGCCAAGGAAACCGGAGAGATTCACCCCTCCACTTT. It is translated as CASSQGNRRDSPLHF.

The table lists this clone with many counts. V usage is TRBV19 and J usage is TRBJ1-5, with TRBD1 identical over 9 bases. Germline V lookup: CDR1 LNHDA, CDR2 SQIVND (reference sequence). V lost 8 bases, J lost 3 bases, and 5 bases stayed unmatched. The CDR3 consists of 14 residues. CDR3 region: CASGRDRVNQPQHF. The CDR3 DNA follows: TGTGCCAGTGGACGGGACAGGGTCAATCAGCCCCAGCATTTT.

The chain links TRBV25-1 to TRBJ2-7; 8 bases match TRBD2. Germline V gives CDR1 MGHDK, CDR2 SYGVNS. The CDR3 loop spans 14 amino acids. Trimming cost V 7 bases and J 6 bases; bases outside gene matches: 11. The CDR3 loop is CASTHSGARGEQYF. CDR3 sequence (DNA): TGTGCCAGCACCCATAGCGGGGCCCGGGGCGAGCAGTACTTC.

V is TRBV29-1 and J is TRBJ2-7, with 13 nucleotides matching TRBD2. The junction had 7 bases not matched to a gene; V was cut back by 2 bases and J by 3 bases. Looked up from germline, CDR1 is SQVTM and CDR2 is ANQGSEA. The CDR3 loop spans 16 amino acids. The CDR3 loop reads CSVETGTSGVLYEQYF. CDR3 DNA sequence: TGCAGCGTTGAAACCGGGACTAGCGGGGTCCTCTACGAGCAGTACTTC.

The chain combines TRBV29-1 with TRBJ2-3; 13 bases agree with TRBD2. The CDR3 spans 14 residues. Germline V gene data show CDR1 as SQVTM and CDR2 as ANQGSEA. V shed 5 bases and J 6 bases; nucleotides not matched to a gene: 5. CDR3 DNA sequence: TGCAGCGTTTCAACTAGCGGGAGGGGGGATACGCAGTATTTT. Its protein is CSVSTSGRGDTQYF.

This rearrangement joins TRBV4-2 to TRBJ1-1; D perhaps matches TRBD1 (5 bases). The V gene lost 0 bases and the J gene lost 1 base, with 9 bases spanning the gap. The CDR3 spans 15 residues. Germline loops: CDR1 LGHNA, CDR2 YNFKEQ. The CDR3 loop is CASSQDERGNTEAFF. CDR3 nucleotide sequence: TGTGCCAGCAGCCAAGATGAAAGGGGGAACACTGAAGCTTTCTTT.